The 2 T cell receptor beta chains listed next were all sequenced from one sample in a study of T cell responses to AZD1222 COVID-19 vaccine. The repertoire was sequenced with immunoSEQ multiplex PCR; TCRdb's copy has only in-frame clones and lacks some. Here the sample spans about 120,000 clones, under 95% being singletons. The sequences come from peripheral blood, collected 28 days after the second AZD1222 dose. Every receptor here comes from an adult who received the AZD1222 COVID-19 vaccine.

V gene TRBV3-1 (or the pseudogene TRBV3-2) combines with J gene TRBJ1-2; D is perhaps TRBD1 (6 bases). This CDR3 has 15 amino acids. The germline V and J ends were trimmed by 0 bases and 3 bases, with 11 bases remaining between them. Germline CDR1 LGHDT, CDR2 YNNKEL (reference sequence). CDR3 region: CASSQESGTYYGYTF. The CDR3 DNA reads as TGTGCCAGCAGCCAAGAGAGCGGGACATACTATGGCTACACCTTC.

The chain recombines TRBV5-4 with TRBJ2-2, with a possible D match to TRBD1 (5 bases). V lost 1 base to trimming and J lost 4 bases, with 11 bases between them. Germline V gene lookup returns CDR1 SGHNT and CDR2 YYREEE (reference sequence). CDR3 length: 15 amino acids. As DNA, the CDR3 is TGTGCCAGCAGCTTGAGGCAGGGTAGCACCGGGGAGCTGTTTTTT. Translation gives CASSLRQGSTGELFF.